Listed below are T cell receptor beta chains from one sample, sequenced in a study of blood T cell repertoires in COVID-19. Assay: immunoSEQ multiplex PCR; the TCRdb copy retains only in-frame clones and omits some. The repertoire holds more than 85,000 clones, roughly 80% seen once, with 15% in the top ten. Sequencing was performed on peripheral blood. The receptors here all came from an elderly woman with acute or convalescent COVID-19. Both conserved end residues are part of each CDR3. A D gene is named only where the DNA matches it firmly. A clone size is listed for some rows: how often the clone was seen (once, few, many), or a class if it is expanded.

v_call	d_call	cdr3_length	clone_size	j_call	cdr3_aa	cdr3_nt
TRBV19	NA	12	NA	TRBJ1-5	CASGPNQQPQHF	TGTGCCAGTGGGCCTAACCAGCAGCCCCAGCATTTT
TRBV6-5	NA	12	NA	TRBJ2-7	CASRVDRYEQYF	TGTGCCAGCAGAGTGGACAGATACGAGCAGTACTTC
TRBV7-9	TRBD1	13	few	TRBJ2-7	CASRRQGGDEQYF	TGTGCCAGCAGGCGACAGGGCGGCGACGAGCAGTACTTC
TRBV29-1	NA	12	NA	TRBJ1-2	CSVVEGNLGYTF	TGCAGCGTTGTGGAGGGAAATCTTGGCTACACCTTC
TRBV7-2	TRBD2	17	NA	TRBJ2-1	CASSPFPLAGFYNEQFF	TGTGCCAGCAGCCCCTTCCCACTAGCGGGGTTCTACAATGAGCAGTTCTTC
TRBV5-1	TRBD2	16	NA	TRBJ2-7	CASSFLETSGSSEQYF	TGCGCCAGCAGCTTCCTTGAGACTAGCGGGAGTTCCGAGCAGTACTTC
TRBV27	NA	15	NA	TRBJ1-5	CASSLWGGLEQPQHF	TGTGCCAGCAGTTTATGGGGGGGGTTGGAGCAGCCCCAGCATTTT
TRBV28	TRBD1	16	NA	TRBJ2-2	CASSVQGASRTGELFF	TGTGCCAGCAGTGTACAGGGGGCTAGCAGAACCGGGGAGCTGTTTTTT
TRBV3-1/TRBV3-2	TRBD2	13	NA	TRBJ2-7	CASSLAGSYEQYF	TGTGCCAGCAGTCTAGCGGGCTCCTACGAGCAGTACTTC
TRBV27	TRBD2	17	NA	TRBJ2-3	CASSRYGASGRLDTQYF	TGTGCCAGCAGCCGCTACGGTGCTAGCGGGAGACTAGATACGCAGTATTTT
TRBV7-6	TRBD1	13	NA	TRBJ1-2	CASSSRQGGGYTF	TGTGCCAGCAGCTCGAGACAGGGCGGGGGCTACACCTTC
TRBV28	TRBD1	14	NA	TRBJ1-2	CASSHGTAPGGYTF	TGTGCCAGCAGCCACGGGACAGCCCCAGGTGGCTACACCTTC
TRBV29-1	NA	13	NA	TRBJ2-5	CSGAGLYQETQYF	TGCAGCGGAGCGGGTTTGTACCAAGAGACCCAGTACTTC
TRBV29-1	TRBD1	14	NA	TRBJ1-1	CSARDRGRGTEAFF	TGCAGCGCTCGCGACAGGGGGCGAGGGACTGAAGCTTTCTTT
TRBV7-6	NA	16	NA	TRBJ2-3	CASSPGGSRNTDTQYF	TGTGCCAGCAGCCCAGGAGGGAGCAGAAACACAGATACGCAGTATTTT
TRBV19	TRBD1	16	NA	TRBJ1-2	CASSSRIMGQGGGYTF	TGTGCCAGTAGTTCGCGAATAATGGGACAGGGAGGCGGCTACACCTTC
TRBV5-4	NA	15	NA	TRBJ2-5	CASSRTGGPQETQYF	TGTGCCAGCAGCCGGACAGGAGGGCCCCAAGAGACCCAGTACTTC
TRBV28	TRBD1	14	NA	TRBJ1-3	CASTAGQPGNTIYF	TGTGCCAGCACCGCGGGACAGCCTGGAAACACCATATATTTT
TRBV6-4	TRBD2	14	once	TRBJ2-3	CASKVSGRTDTQYF	TGTGCCAGCAAGGTCAGCGGGAGGACAGATACGCAGTATTTT
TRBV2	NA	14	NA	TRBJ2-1	CASDRDLSYNEQFF	TGTGCCAGCGATCGGGACTTATCCTACAATGAGCAGTTCTTC
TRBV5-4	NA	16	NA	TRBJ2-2	CASTSSGGADTGELFF	TGTGCCAGCACCTCATCGGGTGGCGCGGATACCGGGGAGCTGTTTTTT
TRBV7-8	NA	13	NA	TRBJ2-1	CASSSGQNNEQFF	TGTGCCAGCAGCTCCGGACAGAACAATGAGCAGTTCTTC
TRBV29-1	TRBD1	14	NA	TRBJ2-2	CSVADRSNTGELFF	TGCAGCGTTGCGGACAGGTCGAACACCGGGGAGCTGTTTTTT
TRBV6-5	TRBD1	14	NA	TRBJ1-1	CASSWGQVNTEAFF	TGTGCCAGCAGTTGGGGACAGGTGAACACTGAAGCTTTCTTT
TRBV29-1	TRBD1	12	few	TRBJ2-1	CSGDRGYNEQFF	TGCAGCGGTGACAGGGGCTACAATGAGCAGTTCTTC
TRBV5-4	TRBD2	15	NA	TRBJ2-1	CASSLTSGGYNEQFF	TGTGCCAGCAGCCTAACTAGCGGGGGTTACAATGAGCAGTTCTTC